Listed below are T cell receptor beta chains from one sample, sequenced in a study of CD4+ T cells in melanoma. The protocol was immunoSEQ multiplex PCR, while the TCRdb copy is restricted to in-frame clones and leaves out a portion. The sample yields 120,000 to 150,000 clones, around nine tenths seen once. Receptors originate from a human donor with melanoma. CDR3s include the opening cysteine and the closing phenylalanine or tryptophan. The D gene is left open where the match is weak. Expanded clones get a size class; other rows say once, few or many, or leave the size out.

J,V,size,D,DNA,CDR3
TRBJ1-4,TRBV27,-,-,TGTGCCAGCAGTCCCGAGGGAAATGAAAAACTGTTTTTT,CASSPEGNEKLFF
TRBJ2-5,TRBV5-1,-,-,TGCGCCAGCAGTCGTAATAACCCCCGCGCAGAGACCCAGTACTTC,CASSRNNPRAETQYF
TRBJ2-3,TRBV7-3,-,-,TGTGCCAGCAGCTCCCAGGGGTTGGGCACAGATACGCAGTATTTT,CASSSQGLGTDTQYF
TRBJ2-1,TRBV4-2,-,TRBD2,TGTGCCAGCAGCCAAGGCGGGGGATACAATGAGCAGTTCTTC,CASSQGGGYNEQFF
TRBJ1-5,TRBV30,-,-,TGTGCCTGGGCCAGGGGCGGCAATCAGCCCCAGCATTTT,CAWARGGNQPQHF
TRBJ2-1,TRBV5-1,-,TRBD1,TGCGCCAGCAGCCCACTACAGGGGGACAATGAGCAGTTCTTC,CASSPLQGDNEQFF
TRBJ2-7,TRBV30,-,TRBD2,TGTGCCTGGAAAAAAGGGACTAGCGGGGGCTACGAGCAGTACTTC,CAWKKGTSGGYEQYF
TRBJ1-5,TRBV19,-,-,TGTGCCAGTAGTATAGATGCCCATCAGCCCCAGCATTTT,CASSIDAHQPQHF
TRBJ2-2,TRBV7-3,-,TRBD1,TGTGCCAGCAGCTCACAGGGGGCTTTAGCCGGGGAGCTGTTTTTT,CASSSQGALAGELFF
TRBJ2-3,TRBV7-9,-,-,TGTGCCAGCAGCCTCCCTAAACGGGGGGCCCGCACAGATACGCAGTATTTT,CASSLPKRGARTDTQYF
TRBJ1-3,TRBV30,-,TRBD1,TGTGCCTGGTCCCCCGGGACAGCCTCTGGAAACACCATATATTTT,CAWSPGTASGNTIYF
TRBJ1-4,TRBV19,-,-,TGTGCCAGTACCGAACAGGAGACAACTAATGAAAAACTGTTTTTT,CASTEQETTNEKLFF
TRBJ2-7,TRBV25-1,once,TRBD1,TGTGCCAGCAGTGATTCCGGGACAGCGTCCTACGAGCAGTACTTC,CASSDSGTASYEQYF
TRBJ2-7,TRBV6-6,-,-,TGTGCCAGCAGTTATGAGGGGGGTATAGCCTACGAGCAGTACTTC,CASSYEGGIAYEQYF
TRBJ1-4,TRBV29-1,-,-,TGCAGCGCAGCAAAGGGCGAGGTAGGAGGTGAAAAACTGTTTTTT,CSAAKGEVGGEKLFF
TRBJ2-7,TRBV5-1,-,TRBD1,TGCGCCAGCAGCCCGGGGACAGGGGGCGATTGGGTGCAGTACTTC,CASSPGTGGDWVQYF
TRBJ1-2,TRBV11-2,few,-,TGTGCCAGCAGCTTAGAAATCGCAGGGAACTATGGCTACACCTTC,CASSLEIAGNYGYTF
TRBJ1-1,TRBV29-1,-,-,TGCAGCGTCGGGCAGGGGAACACTGAAGCTTTCTTT,CSVGQGNTEAFF
TRBJ2-5,TRBV2,-,-,TGTGCCAGCAGTGAAGCTCCCCTGCGTCAAGAGACCCAGTACTTC,CASSEAPLRQETQYF
TRBJ1-2,TRBV6-5,-,-,TGTGCCAGCAGTTATTCGGGATATGGCTACACCTTC,CASSYSGYGYTF
TRBJ1-5,TRBV6-5,-,-,TGTGCCAGCAGGGGGGCAAGGGGTAATAATCAGCCCCAGCATTTT,CASRGARGNNQPQHF
TRBJ2-1,TRBV6-6,-,TRBD1,TGTGCCAGCAGTTACCCGGGACAGGGAATCAATGAGCAGTTCTTC,CASSYPGQGINEQFF
TRBJ1-2,TRBV6-6,-,TRBD1,TGTGCCAGCAGTTCCGGGACAGGGTTCGGCTACACCTTC,CASSSGTGFGYTF
TRBJ1-1,TRBV5-5,-,TRBD1,TGTGCCAGCAGCTGGGACAGGGATGGTCTGAACACTGAAGCTTTCTTT,CASSWDRDGLNTEAFF
TRBJ1-2,TRBV6-5,-,-,TGTGCCAGCAGTTACTCGGGGACGTACTATGGCTACACCTTC,CASSYSGTYYGYTF
TRBJ2-6,TRBV7-3,-,TRBD2,TGTGCCAGCAGCTCCTACCTGACTAGCGGCGCATTCTCTGGGGCCAACGTCCTGACTTTC,CASSSYLTSGAFSGANVLTF
TRBJ2-7,TRBV7-9,-,-,TGTGCCCTAGGTCCTATCCTCTCCTACGAGCAGTACTTC,CALGPILSYEQYF
TRBJ2-7,TRBV5-4,-,-,TGTGGATTACGAAAGCAGGGGGGGGACGAGCAGTACTTC,CGLRKQGGDEQYF
TRBJ1-2,TRBV11-1,-,TRBD1,TGTGCCAGCAGCCGCGCAGGGGGCTTTGACTCTGGGGATGGCTACACCTTC,CASSRAGGFDSGDGYTF
TRBJ2-5,TRBV5-6,-,TRBD2,TGTGCCAGCAGCTCGGCAACTAGCGGGGTAATGCGGGAGACCCAGTACTTC,CASSSATSGVMRETQYF
TRBJ2-6,TRBV29-1,-,TRBD1,TGCAGCGTTGAATGGGTTGGGGACAGGGGTCGATCTGGGGCCAACGTCCTGACTTTC,CSVEWVGDRGRSGANVLTF
TRBJ1-5,TRBV6-1,-,-,TGTGCCAGCACCGGTCTAGGGACGCGGCAGCCCCAGCATTTT,CASTGLGTRQPQHF
TRBJ2-7,TRBV5-6,-,-,TGTGCCAGCAGCTTGGTCGGTAGCCGGCTGTACTACGAGCAGTACTTC,CASSLVGSRLYYEQYF
TRBJ2-2,TRBV7-7,-,-,TGTGCTAGCAGCTTTTCGGCAGTTGGTGGCGGGGAGCTGTTTTTT,CASSFSAVGGGELFF
TRBJ2-7,TRBV5-6,-,-,TGTGCCAGCAGCGTGGCGGGGGCAGGGGAGCAGTACTTC,CASSVAGAGEQYF
TRBJ2-3,TRBV11-1,-,TRBD2,TGTGCCAGCAGCGTCCGACTAGCGGGGTTCACAGATACGCAGTATTTT,CASSVRLAGFTDTQYF
TRBJ1-1,TRBV6-1,-,-,TGTGCCATACGGCGGGTCTCAGGGGACACTGAAGCTTTCTTT,CAIRRVSGDTEAFF
TRBJ1-1,TRBV29-1,-,-,TGCAGCGTTGTCGTCCGGGCTGAAGCTTTCTTT,CSVVVRAEAFF
TRBJ1-5,TRBV7-6,-,-,TGTGCCAGCAGCTTAGGCTGGGGTCAGCCCCAGCATTTT,CASSLGWGQPQHF
TRBJ2-5,TRBV4-2,-,TRBD1,TGTGCCAGCCCCTGCTACAGGGGGGATTACCAAGAGACCCAGTACTTC,CASPCYRGDYQETQYF
TRBJ2-3,TRBV5-5,-,-,TGTGCCAGCAGCTTGGTAGGGGATACGCAGTATTTT,CASSLVGDTQYF
TRBJ2-7,TRBV2,-,TRBD1,TGTGCCAGCAGTGGACAGGGCTACGAGCAGTACTTC,CASSGQGYEQYF
TRBJ1-4,TRBV7-9,-,-,TGTGCCAGCAGCTTAGGCCGGTGGGGCGACTCGGATGAAAAACTGTTTTTT,CASSLGRWGDSDEKLFF